This TCR beta chain is from a study of spatial heterogeneity in lung cancer. TCRdb redid the calling of the 5' RACE reads with MiXCR, one entry per CDR3 protein. The sample includes approximately 23,000 distinct CDR3 sequences, under 5.5% of them seen just once. General study results and limits: Tumors with more nonsynonymous mutations had more expanded intratumoral alpha and beta TCRs. Tumor T-cell coverage was an estimated 7% or so for alpha and 13% to 15% for beta chains.

CDR1 and CDR2 from the germline V gene are SGHTA and FQGTGA. This CDR3 has 17 amino acids. V was pared by 1 base and J by 2 bases, with 15 bases between. The time point denotes: sample taken at primary tumor resection. The donors comprised 60 to 85 untreated early-stage non-small cell lung cancer patients. Whole RNA, isolated from tumor, nontumor lung or frozen PBMC, was sequenced without prior sorting. At least ten counts were recorded for this clonotype. Its target is unknown. This TCR derives from a male donor with early-stage non-small cell lung cancer. Specimen: lung tumor tissue, collected at surgery. The rearrangement joins TRBV7-3 to TRBJ2-1, with D possibly being TRBD2 (6 bases). The CDR3 sequence: CASSLNVGGTPYNEQFF. In DNA form, the CDR3 reads TGTGCCAGCAGCTTAAATGTGGGGGGAACGCCCTACAATGAGCAGTTCTTC.